The next 26 T cell receptor beta chains were all read from a single sample in a study of PD-1 blockade in classical Hodgkin lymphoma. Sequencing used immunoSEQ multiplex PCR; TCRdb keeps in-frame clones, though not all of them. Here the sample spans some 150,000 clones, about 78% being singletons. Relapse after autologous stem cell transplantation occurred in every patient, and brentuximab vedotin exposure varied. The specimen was peripheral blood mononuclear cells (PBMCs), collected before the second cycle of nivolumab. All receptors derive from a human donor with classical Hodgkin lymphoma.

Only one count was recorded for this clone. The chain has TRBV19 and TRBJ1-5; D possibly corresponds to TRBD1 (5 bases). This CDR3 region has 15 residues. From germline, CDR1 is LNHDA and CDR2 SQIVND (reference sequence). V was clipped by 4 bases and J by 5 bases, with 15 bases between them. The CDR3 reads CASSTTRDGYQPQHF. Here the CDR3 DNA reads TGTGCCAGTAGTACCACAAGGGACGGCTATCAGCCCCAGCATTTT.

This clone was counted between two and nine times. The chain uses TRBV5-6 and TRBJ1-2, with 8 bases identical to TRBD1. The germline V gene encodes CDR1 SGHDT and CDR2 YYEEEE. This CDR3 has 13 amino acids. The J segment lost 5 bases and the V segment lost 3 bases, leaving 3 bases of the junction unmatched. The CDR3 DNA reads TGTGCCAGCAGCTCGGGACAGGTATATGGCTACACCTTC. It is translated as CASSSGQVYGYTF.

V is TRBV28 and J is TRBJ1-2, with TRBD1 identical over 7 bases. There are 12 residues in the CDR3. The V gene's germline CDR1 is MDHEN and CDR2 SYDVKM. V was pared by 8 bases and J by 7 bases, with 7 bases of the junction left unmatched. CDR3 residues: CASRAGGIGYTF. CDR3 sequence (DNA): TGTGCCAGCCGGGCAGGGGGGATTGGCTACACCTTC.

This clone has only one observation. The V call is TRBV6-5, the J call TRBJ2-7; 7 bases are shared with TRBD2. CDR3 length: 15 residues. The V gene's germline CDR1 is MNHEY and CDR2 SVGAGI. With 6 bases clipped from V and 0 bases from J, the junction kept 8 bases outside the gene matches. CDR3 sequence: CASRPLAALSYEQYF. The CDR3 region has the DNA TGTGCCAGCAGACCTCTAGCGGCTCTCTCCTACGAGCAGTACTTC.

This clone was seen just once. The chain links TRBV6-5 to TRBJ2-1; D remains ambiguous. The CDR3 is 13 residues long. Germline V gene sequence: CDR1 MNHEY, CDR2 SVGAGI. Between the trimmed V and J ends, which lost 2 bases and 8 bases, there was a span of 10 bases. CDR3 nucleotides: TGTGCCAGCAGTTACGACCATCAGGATGAGCAGTTCTTC. Protein: CASSYDHQDEQFF.

J is TRBJ2-1 and V is TRBV10-3; D gene uncertain. This CDR3 region has 13 residues. With 6 bases removed from V and 7 bases from J, the gap between germline ends came to 13 bases. Germline CDR1 ENHRY, CDR2 SYGVKD. DNA for the CDR3: TGTGCCATCAGCCATTCGACTGGGAATGAGCAGTTCTTC. As protein: CAISHSTGNEQFF.

The chain links TRBV9 to TRBJ2-7; D unresolved. Germline lookup yields CDR1 SGDLS and CDR2 YYNGEE. The CDR3 extends over 15 amino acids. V dropped 2 bases and J dropped 2 bases, with 14 bases sitting between them. The CDR3 is CASSVGWSTPYEQYF. The CDR3 nucleotides read TGTGCCAGCAGCGTGGGGTGGTCTACCCCCTACGAGCAGTACTTC.

This clone was found a few times. V usage is TRBV5-6 and J usage is TRBJ2-2; 8 positions match TRBD1. The germline V gene has CDR1 SGHDT and CDR2 YYEEEE. This CDR3 region has 18 residues. Trimming removed 3 bases from V and 1 base from J; junction bases left unmatched: 11. CDR3 sequence: CASSWNLGTGLNTGELFF. The CDR3 DNA reads as TGTGCCAGCAGCTGGAATTTAGGGACAGGATTGAACACCGGGGAGCTGTTTTTT. The variable domain in full, completed from reference TRBV5-6 and TRBJ2-2, reads DAGVTQSPTHLIKTRGQQVTLRCSPKSGHDTVSWYQQALGQGPQFIFQYYEEEERQRGNFPDRFSGHQFPNYSSELNVNALLLGDSALYLCASSWNLGTGLNTGELFFGEGSRLTVL.

The CDR3 DNA is TGCGCCAGCAGTGAGTTGGGGAACTCCTACAATGAGCAGTTCTTC. Encoded protein: CASSELGNSYNEQFF. The chain links TRBV10-1 to TRBJ2-1, with no clear D. The germline V gene encodes CDR1 WNHNN and CDR2 SYGVQD (reference sequence). The CDR3 spans 15 residues. V lost 1 base and J 0 bases, leaving 7 bases between the germline ends.

The J gene is TRBJ1-3, the V gene TRBV7-9; D is perhaps TRBD1 (5 bases). The germline gives CDR1 SEHNR, CDR2 FQNEAQ (reference sequence). The CDR3 is 17 amino acids. V was cut by 4 bases and J by 4 bases, with 20 bases left in between. For the CDR3, the DNA is TGTGCCAGCAGCTCCCCGGCGGTAGGGGTGATCGGAAACACCATATATTTT. Translation gives CASSSPAVGVIGNTIYF.

This clone was seen a handful of times. The chain joins TRBV5-6 to TRBJ1-3, with no clear D. CDR1 and CDR2 from the germline V gene are SGHDT and YYEEEE. The CDR3 runs 13 residues. The V end was cut by 0 bases, the J end by 4 bases, with 5 bases between. The CDR3 DNA follows: TGTGCCAGCAGCTTGGTACAGGGAAACACCATATATTTT. It is translated as CASSLVQGNTIYF.

The chain links TRBV5-8 to TRBJ2-3; D is ambiguous. Germline lookup yields CDR1 SGHTS and CDR2 YDEGEE. With 0 bases removed from V and 4 bases from J, the gap between germline ends came to 9 bases. There are 14 residues in the CDR3. The CDR3 nucleotides read TGTGCCAGCAGCTTGGGTCTATTGGCAGATACGCAGTATTTT. It is translated as CASSLGLLADTQYF.

V and J are TRBV5-1 and TRBJ2-1; 11 bases agree with TRBD2. The V and J ends lost 0 bases and 7 bases, in that order; junction bases with no gene match: 6. The CDR3 spans 16 residues. The germline V gene has CDR1 SGHRS and CDR2 YFSETQ. The CDR3 nucleotides are TGCGCCAGCAGCTTGGCCCAGACTAGCGGGACTAATGAGCAGTTCTTC. This sequence encodes CASSLAQTSGTNEQFF.

The chain is built from TRBV6-5 and TRBJ1-4; 9 positions agree with TRBD1. J lost 4 bases, V lost 6 bases, and 9 bases had no gene match. The germline gives CDR1 MNHEY, CDR2 SVGAGI. This CDR3 is built from 16 residues. CDR3 sequence (DNA): TGTGCCAGCAGCTACAACGGGGGACAGGGTAATGAAAAACTGTTTTTT. Translating it yields CASSYNGGQGNEKLFF.

This clone was counted only a few times. This rearrangement joins TRBV19 to TRBJ1-4, with 9 positions matching TRBD1. CDR3 length equals 14 residues. Germline-derived CDR1 and CDR2 are LNHDA and SQIVND (reference sequence). V gave up 5 bases and J gave up 7 bases; unmatched junction bases: 5. Here the CDR3 DNA reads TGTGCCAGTAGTTCGGGACAGGGAGGTGAAAAACTGTTTTTT. This codes for CASSSGQGGEKLFF.

V and J are TRBV6-6 and TRBJ2-7; 10 bases align to TRBD1. The germline V gene encodes CDR1 MNHNY and CDR2 SVGAGI (reference sequence). V was clipped by 5 bases and J by 2 bases; unmatched bases: 3. The CDR3 runs to 14 residues. The CDR3 reads CASSKGQGTYEQYF. DNA of the CDR3: TGTGCCAGCAGTAAGGGACAGGGGACCTACGAGCAGTACTTC.

The rearrangement links TRBV4-1 to TRBJ1-2, with 7 bases matching TRBD1. The CDR3 is 14 residues long. The V gene end was trimmed by 3 bases and the J gene end by 8 bases; junction bases not matched to a gene: 9. Germline-derived CDR1 and CDR2 are MGHRA and YSYEKL. This CDR3 reads CASSQAPGQWGYTF. DNA for the CDR3: TGCGCCAGCAGCCAGGCTCCGGGACAGTGGGGCTACACCTTC.

The V call is TRBV4-2, the J call TRBJ2-5, with D possibly TRBD1 on 6 matching bases. Trimming left V 4 bases short and J 7 bases short, with 10 bases between. Germline V lookup: CDR1 LGHNA, CDR2 YNFKEQ. This CDR3 region has 12 residues. The CDR3 loop is CASSPGRGTQYF. The CDR3 nucleotides are TGTGCCAGCAGCCCAGGCAGGGGGACCCAGTACTTC.

The J gene is TRBJ2-7, the V gene TRBV6-6, with D perhaps TRBD1 (7 bases). CDR1 is MNHNY, CDR2 SVGAGI, per germline (reference sequence). V shed 0 bases and J shed 6 bases, with 15 bases lying between them. The CDR3 has 15 amino acids. Here the CDR3 reads CASSYSAGGSSEQYF. Here the CDR3 DNA reads TGTGCCAGCAGTTACTCGGCAGGGGGGTCGAGCGAGCAGTACTTC.

The chain has TRBV7-2 and TRBJ2-3; D not certain. V lost 5 bases to trimming and J lost 4 bases, with 10 bases between them. The CDR3 is made up of 13 amino acids. Per germline, CDR1 SGHTA and CDR2 FQGNSA. The DNA of the CDR3 is TGTGCCAGCAGCGAAACCGGCGCAGATACGCAGTATTTT. Its translation is CASSETGADTQYF.

In DNA form, the CDR3 reads TGTGCCAGCAGTGTGGAGGTCCACAGGGAGCAGTACTTC. Translation gives CASSVEVHREQYF. The chain has TRBV2 and TRBJ2-7; possibly TRBD1 or TRBD2 for D (5 bases each). V lost 4 bases to trimming and J lost 7 bases, with 14 bases between them. The CDR3 has 13 amino acids. Germline assignment: CDR1 SNHLY and CDR2 FYNNEI.

V and J are TRBV5-8 and TRBJ2-5, with D possibly called TRBD1 or TRBD2 (6 bases each). With 5 bases removed from V and 4 bases from J, the gap between germline ends came to 15 bases. This CDR3 is 14 amino acids long. The germline V gene encodes CDR1 SGHTS and CDR2 YDEGEE. The CDR3 is CASREGDWRETQYF. In nucleotides, the CDR3 is TGTGCCAGCAGGGAGGGGGATTGGCGAGAGACCCAGTACTTC.

The chain has TRBV6-5 and TRBJ2-2; no clear D gene. Trimming took off 5 bases at V and 6 bases at J, with 4 bases between the two ends. There are 11 residues in the CDR3. Germline-derived CDR1 and CDR2 are MNHEY and SVGAGI. CDR3 sequence: CASSKAGELFF. The CDR3 DNA is TGTGCCAGCAGTAAGGCCGGGGAGCTGTTTTTT.

V usage is TRBV7-6 and J usage is TRBJ2-3; D is ambiguous. Looked up from germline, CDR1 is SGHVS and CDR2 is FNYEAQ. The CDR3 is made up of 14 amino acids. The V and J ends lost 2 bases and 2 bases respectively, with 8 bases between them. The CDR3 sequence is CASSLLLYTDTQYF. The CDR3 bases are TGTGCCAGCAGCTTACTGCTGTACACAGATACGCAGTATTTT.

This rearrangement joins TRBV11-2 to TRBJ2-7; 10 bases fit TRBD2. CDR1 and CDR2 from the germline V gene are SGHAT and FQNNGV. There are 14 residues in the CDR3. Trimming removed 1 base from V and 9 bases from J; junction bases left unmatched: 6. CDR3 nucleotides: TGTGCCAGCAGCTTAGTAAGGACTAGCGGTTGGCAGTACTTC. Encoded protein: CASSLVRTSGWQYF.

This chain links TRBV9 with TRBJ2-3, with D possibly being TRBD2 (5 bases). Germline assignment: CDR1 SGDLS and CDR2 YYNGEE. The V gene lost 3 bases and the J gene lost 5 bases, with 10 bases spanning the gap. CDR3 length: 13 residues. The CDR3 protein is CASSAPRGDTQYF. Here the CDR3 DNA reads TGTGCCAGCAGCGCACCCCGGGGAGATACGCAGTATTTT.